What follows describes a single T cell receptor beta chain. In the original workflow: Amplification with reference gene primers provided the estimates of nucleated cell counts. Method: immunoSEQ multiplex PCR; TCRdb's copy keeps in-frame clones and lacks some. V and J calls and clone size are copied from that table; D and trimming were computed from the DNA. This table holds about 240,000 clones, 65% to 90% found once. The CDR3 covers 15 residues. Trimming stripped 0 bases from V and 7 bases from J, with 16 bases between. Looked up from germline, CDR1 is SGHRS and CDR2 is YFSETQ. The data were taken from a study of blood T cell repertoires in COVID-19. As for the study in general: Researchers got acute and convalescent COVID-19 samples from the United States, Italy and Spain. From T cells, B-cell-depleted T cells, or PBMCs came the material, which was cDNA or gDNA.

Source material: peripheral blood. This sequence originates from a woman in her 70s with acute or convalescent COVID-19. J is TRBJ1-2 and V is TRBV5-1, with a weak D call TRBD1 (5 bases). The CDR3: CASSLGDGGYGGYTF. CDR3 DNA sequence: TGCGCCAGCAGCTTGGGGGACGGAGGGTACGGTGGCTACACCTTC.